The 9 T cell receptor beta chains below all came from one sample that was sequenced in a study of OX40 agonist ivuxolimab in advanced cancers. Assay used: immunoSEQ multiplex PCR; TCRdb lists only in-frame clones, some missing. The sample holds around 18,000 clones; 72% are singletons and the top ten take 24%. Sequenced here: CD4+ or CD8+ T cells sorted from blood, sampled in a trial of the OX40 agonist ivuxolimab. The receptor source for this set is an adult with an advanced solid tumor such as melanoma, head and neck, liver or kidney cancer.

The genes are TRBV10-3 and TRBJ1-4, with D maybe TRBD1 (5 bases). V lost 0 bases and J lost 4, with 9 bases in between. CDR1 and CDR2 from the germline V gene are ENHRY and SYGVKD. The CDR3 length is 15 residues. The CDR3 protein is CAISESGGLNEKLFF. CDR3 sequence (DNA): TGTGCCATCAGTGAGTCTGGGGGACTTAATGAAAAACTGTTTTTT.

V and J are TRBV4-2 and TRBJ2-4, with D tentatively TRBD1 (5 bases). CDR1 is LGHNA, CDR2 YNFKEQ, per germline. With 2 bases removed from V and 6 bases from J, the gap between germline ends came to 11 bases. The CDR3 consists of 14 residues. DNA for the CDR3: TGTGCCAGCAGCCAAAGGGCCACAGGAAACATTCAGTACTTC. Encoded protein: CASSQRATGNIQYF.

The chain carries TRBV28 and TRBJ1-1, with D perhaps matching TRBD1 (6 bases). The germline gives CDR1 MDHEN, CDR2 SYDVKM. The V end was cut by 6 bases, the J end by 3 bases, with 17 bases between. CDR3 length equals 15 residues. CDR3 sequence: CASRFLIPGDTEAFF. The CDR3 nucleotides are TGTGCCAGCAGATTTCTAATCCCAGGGGACACTGAAGCTTTCTTT.

In its sample, this clone was seen once. V is TRBV19 and J is TRBJ1-5; TRBD1 might be the D (6 bases). Trimming cost V 2 bases and J 9 bases, with 17 bases left between them. The CDR3 has 15 residues. Looked up from germline, CDR1 is LNHDA and CDR2 is SQIVND (reference sequence). The CDR3 region is CASSIYAGATTPQHF. The CDR3 region has the DNA TGTGCCAGTAGTATATACGCGGGGGCCACAACGCCCCAGCATTTT.

This clone was counted a single time. The chain employs TRBV7-2 and TRBJ1-4; perhaps TRBD1 as D (6 bases). Trimming removed 1 base from V and 6 bases from J, with 15 bases in between. CDR1 and CDR2 (germline): SGHTA, FQGNSA. CDR3 length: 16 amino acids. The CDR3 region has the DNA TGTGCCAGCAGCTTAGACCGGGGGGGCGGTTATGAAAAACTGTTTTTT. Its protein product is CASSLDRGGGYEKLFF.

This chain uses TRBV5-4 with TRBJ2-7; 10 bases map to TRBD2. The germline CDR1 and CDR2 sequences are SGHNT and YYREEE (reference sequence). The CDR3 is 14 residues long. Trimming at V came to 6 bases and at J to 3 bases, leaving 6 bases not matched to a gene. Written as DNA, the CDR3 is TGTGCCAGCACCGACGGGACTAGCGTCTACGAGCAGTACTTC. Protein product: CASTDGTSVYEQYF.

This clone has only a few counts. The chain is built from TRBV2 and TRBJ1-5; D not resolved. With 4 bases removed from V and 2 bases from J, the gap between germline ends came to 9 bases. Per germline, CDR1 SNHLY and CDR2 FYNNEI. The CDR3 covers 14 residues. The CDR3 sequence is CASSGRYGNQPQHF. The CDR3 DNA reads as TGTGCCAGCAGTGGGAGGTACGGCAATCAGCCCCAGCATTTT.

This clone came up once. The chain employs TRBV6-5 and TRBJ2-1, with 9 positions matching TRBD1. Germline V gene data show CDR1 as MNHEY and CDR2 as SVGAGI. The junction had 2 bases not matched to a gene; V was cut back by 7 bases and J by 4 bases. This CDR3 is 13 amino acids long. CDR3 nucleotides: TGTGCCAGCAACGGACAGGGGTACAATGAGCAGTTCTTC. Protein sequence: CASNGQGYNEQFF.

The rearrangement uses TRBV2 and TRBJ2-5; 10 bases agree with TRBD2. Trimming at V came to 1 base and at J to 5 bases, leaving 7 bases not matched to a gene. CDR3 size: 16 residues. Germline CDR1 SNHLY, CDR2 FYNNEI. The CDR3, as DNA: TGTGCCAGCAGTGAAGGACAGCGGGGGGGCCTTGAGACCCAGTACTTC. Amino acids: CASSEGQRGGLETQYF.